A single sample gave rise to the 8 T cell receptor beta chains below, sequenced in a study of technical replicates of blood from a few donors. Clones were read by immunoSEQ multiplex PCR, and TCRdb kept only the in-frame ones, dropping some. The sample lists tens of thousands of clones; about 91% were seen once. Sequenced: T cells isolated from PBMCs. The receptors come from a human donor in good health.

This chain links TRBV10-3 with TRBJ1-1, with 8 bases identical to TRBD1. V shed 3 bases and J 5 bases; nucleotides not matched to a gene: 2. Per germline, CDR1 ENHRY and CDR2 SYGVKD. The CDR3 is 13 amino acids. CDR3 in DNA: TGTGCCATCAGTGATAGACAGGGGACTGAAGCTTTCTTT. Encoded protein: CAISDRQGTEAFF.

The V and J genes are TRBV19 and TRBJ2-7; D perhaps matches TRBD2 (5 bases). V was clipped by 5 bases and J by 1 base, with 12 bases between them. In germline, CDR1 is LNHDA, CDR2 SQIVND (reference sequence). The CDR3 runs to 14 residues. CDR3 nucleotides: TGTGCCAGTAGTGTGGTAGCGCTTTCCTACGAGCAGTACTTC. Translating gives CASSVVALSYEQYF.

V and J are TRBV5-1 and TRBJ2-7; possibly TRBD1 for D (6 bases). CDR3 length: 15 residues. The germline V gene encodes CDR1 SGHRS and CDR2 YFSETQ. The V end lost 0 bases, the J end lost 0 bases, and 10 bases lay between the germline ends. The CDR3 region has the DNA TGCGCCAGCAGCTTGGAACAGGGAAGCTCCTACGAGCAGTACTTC. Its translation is CASSLEQGSSYEQYF.

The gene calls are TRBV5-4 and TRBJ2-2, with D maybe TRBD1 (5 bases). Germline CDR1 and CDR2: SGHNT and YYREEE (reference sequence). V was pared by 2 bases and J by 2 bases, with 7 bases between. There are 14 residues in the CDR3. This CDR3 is CASSFQGNTGELFF. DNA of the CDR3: TGTGCCAGCAGCTTCCAGGGCAACACCGGGGAGCTGTTTTTT.

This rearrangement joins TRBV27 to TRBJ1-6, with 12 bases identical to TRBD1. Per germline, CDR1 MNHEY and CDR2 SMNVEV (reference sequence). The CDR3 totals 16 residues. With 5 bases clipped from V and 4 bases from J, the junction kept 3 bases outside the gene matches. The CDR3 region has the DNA TGTGCCAGCAGTGGGACAGGGGGCCTTTATAATTCACCCCTCCACTTT. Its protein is CASSGTGGLYNSPLHF.

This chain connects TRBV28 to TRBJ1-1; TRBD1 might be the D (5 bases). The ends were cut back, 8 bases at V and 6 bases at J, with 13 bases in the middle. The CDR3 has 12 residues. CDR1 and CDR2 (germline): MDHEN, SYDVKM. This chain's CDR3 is CASGARLPEAFF. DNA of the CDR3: TGTGCCAGCGGGGCGCGATTGCCTGAAGCTTTCTTT.

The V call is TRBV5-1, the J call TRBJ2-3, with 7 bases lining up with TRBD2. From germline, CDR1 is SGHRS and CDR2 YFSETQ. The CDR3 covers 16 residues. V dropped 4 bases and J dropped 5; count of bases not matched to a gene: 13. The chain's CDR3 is CASSGSLQAGRDTQYF. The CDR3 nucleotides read TGCGCCAGCAGCGGGAGCCTTCAAGCGGGAAGAGATACGCAGTATTTT.

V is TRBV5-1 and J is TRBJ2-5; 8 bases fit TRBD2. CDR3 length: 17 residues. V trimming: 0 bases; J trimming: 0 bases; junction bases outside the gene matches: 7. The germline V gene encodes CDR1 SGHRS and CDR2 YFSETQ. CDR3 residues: CASSLGGIAGYQETQYF. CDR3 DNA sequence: TGCGCCAGCAGCTTGGGGGGTATAGCGGGATACCAAGAGACCCAGTACTTC.